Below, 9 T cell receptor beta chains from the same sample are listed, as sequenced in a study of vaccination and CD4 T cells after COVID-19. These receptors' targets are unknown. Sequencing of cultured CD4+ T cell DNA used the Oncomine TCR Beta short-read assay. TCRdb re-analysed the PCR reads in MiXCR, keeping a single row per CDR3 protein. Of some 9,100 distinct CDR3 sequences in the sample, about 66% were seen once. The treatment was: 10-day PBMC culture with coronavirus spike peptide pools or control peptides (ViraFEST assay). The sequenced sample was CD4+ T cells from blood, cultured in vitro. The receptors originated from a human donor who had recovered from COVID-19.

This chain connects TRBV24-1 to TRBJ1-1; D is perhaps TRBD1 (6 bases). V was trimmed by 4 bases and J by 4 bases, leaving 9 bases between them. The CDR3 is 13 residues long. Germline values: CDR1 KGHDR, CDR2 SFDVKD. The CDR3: CATSEGTLTEAFF. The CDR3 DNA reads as TGTGCCACCAGTGAAGGGACACTCACTGAAGCTTTCTTT.

The CDR3 protein is CASSLRLGQSTGELFF. For the CDR3, the DNA is TGTGCCAGCAGTTTACGGTTGGGGCAGAGCACCGGGGAGCTGTTTTTT. The V and J genes are TRBV28 and TRBJ2-2, with D perhaps matching TRBD1 (5 bases). The CDR3 totals 16 residues. The V and J ends lost 2 bases and 4 bases respectively, with 14 bases between them. Germline lookup yields CDR1 MDHEN and CDR2 SYDVKM.

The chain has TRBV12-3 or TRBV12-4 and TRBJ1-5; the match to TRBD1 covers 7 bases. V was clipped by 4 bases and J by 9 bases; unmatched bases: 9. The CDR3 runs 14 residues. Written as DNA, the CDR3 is TGTGCCAGCAGTTCAAGAACAGGGGCGGGGCCCCAGCATTTT. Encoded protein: CASSSRTGAGPQHF.

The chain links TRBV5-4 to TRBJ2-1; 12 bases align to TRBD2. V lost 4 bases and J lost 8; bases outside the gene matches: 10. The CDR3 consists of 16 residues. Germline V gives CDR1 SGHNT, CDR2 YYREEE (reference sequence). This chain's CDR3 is CASSGVGLAGIHEQFF. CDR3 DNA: TGTGCCAGCAGCGGAGTCGGACTAGCGGGGATCCATGAGCAGTTCTTC.

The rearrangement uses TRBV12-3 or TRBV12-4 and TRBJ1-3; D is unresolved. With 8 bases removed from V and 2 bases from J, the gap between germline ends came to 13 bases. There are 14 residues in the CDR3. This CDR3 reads CASVLLVTGNTIYF. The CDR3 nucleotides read TGTGCCAGCGTCCTTCTGGTCACTGGAAACACCATATATTTT.

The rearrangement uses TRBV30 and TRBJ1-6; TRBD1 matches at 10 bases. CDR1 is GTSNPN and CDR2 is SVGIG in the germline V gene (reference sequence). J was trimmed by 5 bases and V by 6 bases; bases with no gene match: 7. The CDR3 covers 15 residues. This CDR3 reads CACRDRGGDNSPLHF. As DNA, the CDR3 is TGTGCCTGCCGGGACAGGGGTGGAGATAATTCACCCCTCCACTTT.

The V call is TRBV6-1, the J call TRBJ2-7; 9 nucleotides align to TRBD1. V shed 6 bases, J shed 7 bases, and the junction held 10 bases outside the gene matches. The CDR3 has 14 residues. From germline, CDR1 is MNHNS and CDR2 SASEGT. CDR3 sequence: CASRLGTGKREQYF. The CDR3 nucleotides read TGTGCCAGCAGGCTCGGGACAGGGAAGCGGGAGCAGTACTTC.

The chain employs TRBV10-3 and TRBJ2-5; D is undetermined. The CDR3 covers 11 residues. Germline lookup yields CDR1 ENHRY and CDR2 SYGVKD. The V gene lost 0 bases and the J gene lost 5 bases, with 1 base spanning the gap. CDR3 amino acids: CAISESETQYF. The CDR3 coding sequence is TGTGCCATCAGTGAGTCGGAGACCCAGTACTTC.

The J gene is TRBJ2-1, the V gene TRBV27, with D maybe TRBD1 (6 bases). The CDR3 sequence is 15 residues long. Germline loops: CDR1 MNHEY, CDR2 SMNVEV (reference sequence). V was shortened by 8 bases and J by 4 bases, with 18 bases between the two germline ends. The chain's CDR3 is CASGRGQGQYNEQFF. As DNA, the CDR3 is TGTGCCAGCGGGCGAGGGCAGGGACAATACAATGAGCAGTTCTTC.